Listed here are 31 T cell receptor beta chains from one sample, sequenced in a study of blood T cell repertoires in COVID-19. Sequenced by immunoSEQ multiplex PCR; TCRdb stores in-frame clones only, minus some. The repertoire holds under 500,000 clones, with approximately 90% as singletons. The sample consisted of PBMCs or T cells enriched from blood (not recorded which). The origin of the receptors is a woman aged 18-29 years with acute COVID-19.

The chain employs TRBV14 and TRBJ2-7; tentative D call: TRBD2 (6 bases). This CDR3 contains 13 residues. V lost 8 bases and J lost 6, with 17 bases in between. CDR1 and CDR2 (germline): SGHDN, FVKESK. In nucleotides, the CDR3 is TGTGCCAGCCGGGGGAGTAGCATGAGCGAGCAGTACTTC. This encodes CASRGSSMSEQYF. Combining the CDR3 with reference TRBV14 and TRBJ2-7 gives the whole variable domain EAGVTQFPSHSVIEKGQTVTLRCDPISGHDNLYWYRRVMGKEIKFLLHFVKESKQDESGMPNNRFLAERTGGTYSTLKVQPAELEDSGVYFCASRGSSMSEQYFGPGTRLTVT.

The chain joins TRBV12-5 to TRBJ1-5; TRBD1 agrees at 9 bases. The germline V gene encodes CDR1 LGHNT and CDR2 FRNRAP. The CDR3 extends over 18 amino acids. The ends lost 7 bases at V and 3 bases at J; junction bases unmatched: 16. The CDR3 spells CASATGDRVFWDNQPQHF. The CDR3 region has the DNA TGTGCTAGTGCCACTGGGGACAGGGTTTTTTGGGACAATCAGCCCCAGCATTTT.

As DNA, the CDR3 is TGTGCCAGCCTACCTGGCAGGGGCCCTACCTACGAGCAGTACTTC. As protein: CASLPGRGPTYEQYF. The chain has TRBV7-2 and TRBJ2-7, with a tentative D call TRBD1 (6 bases). Germline CDR1 is SGHTA and CDR2 is FQGNSA. Trimming removed 8 bases from V and 2 bases from J, with 19 bases in between. CDR3 size: 15 residues.

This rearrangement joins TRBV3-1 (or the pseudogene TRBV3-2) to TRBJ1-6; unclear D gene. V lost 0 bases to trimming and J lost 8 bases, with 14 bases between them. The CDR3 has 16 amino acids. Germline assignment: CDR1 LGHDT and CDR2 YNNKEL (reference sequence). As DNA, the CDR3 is TGTGCCAGCAGCCAAGATCGGTCGGGAGGTGATTCACCCCTCCACTTT. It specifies CASSQDRSGGDSPLHF.

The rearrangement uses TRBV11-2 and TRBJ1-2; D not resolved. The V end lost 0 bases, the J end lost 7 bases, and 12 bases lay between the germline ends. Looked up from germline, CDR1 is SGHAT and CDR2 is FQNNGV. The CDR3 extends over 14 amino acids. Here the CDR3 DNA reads TGTGCCAGCAGCTTAGAGTCCTTGGGCCGTGGCTACACCTTC. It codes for CASSLESLGRGYTF. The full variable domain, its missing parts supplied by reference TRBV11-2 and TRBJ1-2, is EAGVAQSPRYKIIEKRQSVAFWCNPISGHATLYWYQQILGQGPKLLIQFQNNGVVDDSQLPKDRFSAERLKGVDSTLKIQPAKLEDSAVYLCASSLESLGRGYTFGSGTRLTVV.

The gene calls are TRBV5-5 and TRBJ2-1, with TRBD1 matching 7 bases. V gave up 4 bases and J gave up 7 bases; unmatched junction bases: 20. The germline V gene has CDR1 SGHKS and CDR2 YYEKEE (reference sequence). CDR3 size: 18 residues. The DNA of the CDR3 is TGTGCCAGCAGCAAAAAAACAGGGGCCAACGACTGGGTTAATGAGCAGTTCTTC. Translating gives CASSKKTGANDWVNEQFF.

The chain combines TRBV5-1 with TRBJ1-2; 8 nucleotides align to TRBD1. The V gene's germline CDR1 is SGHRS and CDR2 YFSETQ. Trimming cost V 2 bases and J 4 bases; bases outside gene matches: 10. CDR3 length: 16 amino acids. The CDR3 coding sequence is TGCGCCAGCAGCTTAGACCAGGGGGCGACACCCTATGGCTACACCTTC. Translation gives CASSLDQGATPYGYTF.

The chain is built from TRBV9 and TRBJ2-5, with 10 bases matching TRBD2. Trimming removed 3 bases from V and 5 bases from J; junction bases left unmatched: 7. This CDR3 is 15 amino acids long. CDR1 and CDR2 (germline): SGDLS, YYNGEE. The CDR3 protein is CASSGGAGGLETQYF. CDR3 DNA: TGTGCCAGCAGCGGCGGAGCGGGGGGGCTTGAGACCCAGTACTTC.

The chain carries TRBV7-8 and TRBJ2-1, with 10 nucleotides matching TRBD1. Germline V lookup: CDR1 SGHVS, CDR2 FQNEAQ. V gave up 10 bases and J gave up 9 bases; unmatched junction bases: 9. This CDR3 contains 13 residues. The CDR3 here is CAIRDRGRVEQFF. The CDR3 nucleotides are TGTGCCATCCGGGACAGGGGACGTGTTGAGCAGTTCTTC. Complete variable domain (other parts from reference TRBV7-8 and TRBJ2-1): GAGVSQSPRYKVAKRGQDVALRCDPISGHVSLFWYQQALGQGPEFLTYFQNEAQLDKSGLPSDRFFAERPEGSVSTLKIQRTQQEDSAVYLCAIRDRGRVEQFFGPGTRLTVL.

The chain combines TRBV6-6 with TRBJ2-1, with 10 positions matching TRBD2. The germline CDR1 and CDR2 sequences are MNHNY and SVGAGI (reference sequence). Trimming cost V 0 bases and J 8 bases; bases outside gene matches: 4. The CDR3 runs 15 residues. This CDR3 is CASSYSSSGSYEQFF. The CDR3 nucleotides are TGTGCCAGCAGTTACTCGTCTAGCGGGAGCTATGAGCAGTTCTTC.

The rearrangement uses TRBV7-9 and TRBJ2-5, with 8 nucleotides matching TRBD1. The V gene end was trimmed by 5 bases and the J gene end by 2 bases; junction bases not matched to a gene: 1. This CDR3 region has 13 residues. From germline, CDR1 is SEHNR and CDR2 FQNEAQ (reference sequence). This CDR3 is CASSTGGQETQYF. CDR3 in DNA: TGTGCCAGCAGCACAGGGGGACAAGAGACCCAGTACTTC.

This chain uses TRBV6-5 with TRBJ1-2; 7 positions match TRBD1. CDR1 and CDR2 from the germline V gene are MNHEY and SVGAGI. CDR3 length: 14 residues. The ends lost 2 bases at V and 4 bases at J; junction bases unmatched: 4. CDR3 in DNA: TGTGCCAGCAGTTACGCCCGGGACAGCTATGGCTACACCTTC. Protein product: CASSYARDSYGYTF.

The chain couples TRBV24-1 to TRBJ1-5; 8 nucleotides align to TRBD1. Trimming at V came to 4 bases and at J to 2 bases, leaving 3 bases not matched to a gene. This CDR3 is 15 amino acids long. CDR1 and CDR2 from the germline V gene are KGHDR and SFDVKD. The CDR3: CATSERTGRNQPQHF. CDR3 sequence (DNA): TGTGCCACCAGTGAGCGGACAGGGCGCAATCAGCCCCAGCATTTT.

The CDR3 DNA is TGTGCCAGCAGCATAATCCTTCCGGGACAGGGAGGAGAGACCCAGTACTTC. This translates into CASSIILPGQGGETQYF. The rearrangement uses TRBV7-2 and TRBJ2-5; 9 bases match TRBD1. The junction had 14 bases not matched to a gene; V was cut back by 5 bases and J by 4 bases. CDR3 length: 17 amino acids. The germline V gene has CDR1 SGHTA and CDR2 FQGNSA.

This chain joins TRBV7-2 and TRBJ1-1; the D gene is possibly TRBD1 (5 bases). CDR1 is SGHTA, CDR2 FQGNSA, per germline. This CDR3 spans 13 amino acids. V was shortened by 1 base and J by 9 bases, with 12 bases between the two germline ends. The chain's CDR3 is CASSLERGTKAFF. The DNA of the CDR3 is TGTGCCAGCAGCTTAGAGCGGGGGACGAAAGCTTTCTTT.

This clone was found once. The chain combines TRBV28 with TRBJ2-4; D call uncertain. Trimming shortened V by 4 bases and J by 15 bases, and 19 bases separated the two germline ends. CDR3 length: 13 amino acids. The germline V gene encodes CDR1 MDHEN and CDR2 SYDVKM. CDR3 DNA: TGTGCCAGCAGTTCCACCCTGACACGTATATGGTACTTC. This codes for CASSSTLTRIWYF.

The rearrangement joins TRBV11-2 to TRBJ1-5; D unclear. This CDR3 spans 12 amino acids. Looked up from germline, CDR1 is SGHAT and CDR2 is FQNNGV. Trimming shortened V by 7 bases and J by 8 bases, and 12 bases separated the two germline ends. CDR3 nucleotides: TGTGCCAGCAAAGGTACAGTGGAGCCCCAGCATTTT. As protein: CASKGTVEPQHF.

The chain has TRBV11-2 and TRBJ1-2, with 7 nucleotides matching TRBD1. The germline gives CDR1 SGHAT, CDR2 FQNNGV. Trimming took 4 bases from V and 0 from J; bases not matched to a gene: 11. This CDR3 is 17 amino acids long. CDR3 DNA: TGTGCCAGCAGCTCAGAGGGGGGACAGACCCCTAACTATGGCTACACCTTC. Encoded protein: CASSSEGGQTPNYGYTF.

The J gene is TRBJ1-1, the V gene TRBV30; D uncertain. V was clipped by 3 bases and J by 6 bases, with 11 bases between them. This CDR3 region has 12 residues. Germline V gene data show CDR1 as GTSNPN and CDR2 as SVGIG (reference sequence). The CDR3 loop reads CAWSSSGPEAFF. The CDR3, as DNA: TGTGCCTGGAGCTCCAGCGGGCCTGAAGCTTTCTTT.

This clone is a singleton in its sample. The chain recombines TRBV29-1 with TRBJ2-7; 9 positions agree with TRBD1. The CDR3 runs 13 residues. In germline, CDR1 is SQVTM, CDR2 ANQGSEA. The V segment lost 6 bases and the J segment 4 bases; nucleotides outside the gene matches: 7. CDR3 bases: TGCAGCGTATCCGGGACAGGGTTTTACGAGCAGTACTTC. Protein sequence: CSVSGTGFYEQYF.

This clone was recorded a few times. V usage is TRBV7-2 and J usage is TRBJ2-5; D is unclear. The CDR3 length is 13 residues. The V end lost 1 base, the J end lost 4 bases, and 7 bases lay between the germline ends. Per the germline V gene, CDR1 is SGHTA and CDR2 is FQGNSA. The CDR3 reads CASSLGHLETQYF. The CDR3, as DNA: TGTGCCAGCAGCTTAGGACACTTAGAGACCCAGTACTTC.

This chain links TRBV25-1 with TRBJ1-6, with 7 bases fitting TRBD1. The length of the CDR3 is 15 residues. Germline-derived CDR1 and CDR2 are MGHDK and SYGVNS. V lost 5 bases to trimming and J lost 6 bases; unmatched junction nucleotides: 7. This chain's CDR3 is CASSLQTGINSPLHF. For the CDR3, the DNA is TGTGCCAGCAGTCTCCAGACAGGGATTAATTCACCCCTCCACTTT.

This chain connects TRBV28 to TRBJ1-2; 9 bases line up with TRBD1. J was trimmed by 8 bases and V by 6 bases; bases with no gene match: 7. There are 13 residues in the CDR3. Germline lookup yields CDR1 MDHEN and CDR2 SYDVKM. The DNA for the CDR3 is TGTGCCAGCAGATCACAGGGGGCCCAAGGCTACACCTTC. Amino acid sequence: CASRSQGAQGYTF.

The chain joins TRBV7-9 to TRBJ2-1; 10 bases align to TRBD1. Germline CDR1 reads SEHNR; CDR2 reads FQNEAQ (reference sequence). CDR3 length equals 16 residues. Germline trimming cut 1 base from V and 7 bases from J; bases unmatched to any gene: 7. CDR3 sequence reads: CASSLGIGTGENEQFF. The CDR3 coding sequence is TGTGCCAGCAGCTTAGGGATTGGGACAGGGGAAAATGAGCAGTTCTTC.

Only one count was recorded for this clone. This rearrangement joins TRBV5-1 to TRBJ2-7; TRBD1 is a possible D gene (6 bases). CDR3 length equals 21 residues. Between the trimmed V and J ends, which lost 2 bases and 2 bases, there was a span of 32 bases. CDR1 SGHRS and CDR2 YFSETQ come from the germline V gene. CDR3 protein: CASSFLSSPPRSPTGTYEQYF. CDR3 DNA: TGCGCCAGCAGCTTCCTCTCCTCACCCCCCCGATCCCCTACAGGGACCTACGAGCAGTACTTC. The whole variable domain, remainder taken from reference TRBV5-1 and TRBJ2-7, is KAGVTQTPRYLIKTRGQQVTLSCSPISGHRSVSWYQQTPGQGLQFLFEYFSETQRNKGNFPGRFSGRQFSNSRSEMNVSTLELGDSALYLCASSFLSSPPRSPTGTYEQYFGPGTRLTVT.

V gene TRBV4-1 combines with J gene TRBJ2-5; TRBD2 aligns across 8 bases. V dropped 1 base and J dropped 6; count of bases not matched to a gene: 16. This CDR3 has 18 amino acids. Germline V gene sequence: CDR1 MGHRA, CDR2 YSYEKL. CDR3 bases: TGCGCCAGCAGCCAAGGGGGGAGGGGAGCGGGAGATCGAAAGACCCAGTACTTC. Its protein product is CASSQGGRGAGDRKTQYF.

The CDR3 sequence: CASSLQGSGETQYF. The CDR3 DNA reads TGTGCCAGCAGCTTACAGGGGTCGGGAGAGACCCAGTACTTC. The chain uses TRBV7-6 and TRBJ2-5; perhaps TRBD1 as D (6 bases). The CDR3 is 14 residues long. The germline V gene has CDR1 SGHVS and CDR2 FNYEAQ. V was trimmed by 2 bases and J by 4 bases, leaving 11 bases between them.

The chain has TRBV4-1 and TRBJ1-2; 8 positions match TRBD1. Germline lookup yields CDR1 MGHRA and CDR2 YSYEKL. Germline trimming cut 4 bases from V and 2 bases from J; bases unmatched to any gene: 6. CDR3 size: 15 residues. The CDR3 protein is CASSPNQGANYGYTF. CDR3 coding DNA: TGCGCCAGCAGCCCTAACCAGGGGGCCAACTATGGCTACACCTTC.

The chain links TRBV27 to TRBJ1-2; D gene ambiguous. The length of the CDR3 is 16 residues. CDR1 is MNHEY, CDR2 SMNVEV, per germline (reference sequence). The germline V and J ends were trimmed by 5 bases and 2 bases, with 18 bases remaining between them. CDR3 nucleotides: TGTGCCAGCAGTCTATATCTTCGAGACACCAACTATGGCTACACCTTC. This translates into CASSLYLRDTNYGYTF.

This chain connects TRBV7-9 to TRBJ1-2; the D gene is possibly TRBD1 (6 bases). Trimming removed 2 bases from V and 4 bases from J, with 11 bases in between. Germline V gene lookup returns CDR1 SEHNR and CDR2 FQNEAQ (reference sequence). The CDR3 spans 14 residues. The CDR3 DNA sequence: TGTGCCAGCAGCTTAAACCAGGGGACCTATGGCTACACCTTC. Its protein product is CASSLNQGTYGYTF. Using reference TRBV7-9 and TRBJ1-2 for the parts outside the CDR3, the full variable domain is DTGVSQNPRHKITKRGQNVTFRCDPISEHNRLYWYRQTLGQGPEFLTYFQNEAQLEKSRLLSDRFSAERPKGSFSTLEIQRTEQGDSAMYLCASSLNQGTYGYTFGSGTRLTVV.

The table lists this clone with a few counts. DNA for the CDR3: TGTGCCAGTAGTATAGGGGTAGTGGAGCGGGGATCCTACAATGAGCAGTTCTTC. Protein sequence: CASSIGVVERGSYNEQFF. The rearrangement joins TRBV19 to TRBJ2-1, with 7 bases lining up with TRBD2. The CDR3 covers 18 residues. CDR1 is LNHDA and CDR2 is SQIVND in the germline V gene (reference sequence). V dropped 1 base and J dropped 1; count of bases not matched to a gene: 10.